This T cell receptor (beta chain) emerged from a study of cytomegalovirus exposure and HLA in healthy donors. Across the study: HLA-typed donors were the source of approximately 88 million unique TCRs held in an early data release.

Comment on this clone: Its cognate antigen is unknown.

The PCR contained 60 Vbeta and 13 Jbeta primers. Profiled with immunoSEQ multiplex PCR; TCRdb holds only in-frame clones, not every one. The table has about 89,000 clones, under 85% seen once. Overall study findings and caveats: Confirmation was obtained in vitro that a few CMV-associated chains are specific for CMV antigens.

The germline V gene encodes CDR1 MNHEY and CDR2 SVGAGI. The length of the CDR3 is 16 residues. Trimming stripped 4 bases from V and 4 bases from J, with 19 bases between. Sequenced material: PBMCs. This sequence was found in a man younger than 45 in good health and CMV-seronegative. The gene calls are TRBV6-5 and TRBJ1-1; D might be TRBD1 (6 bases). The CDR3 reads CASSSGARGKGTEAFF. DNA for the CDR3: TGTGCCAGCAGTTCCGGGGCAAGGGGGAAGGGCACTGAAGCTTTCTTT.